This note documents a single TCR beta chain sequence. What it binds is unknown. The CDR3 consists of 14 residues. CDR1 is SGHTA and CDR2 is FQGNSA in the germline V gene. V gave up 7 bases and J gave up 3 bases, with 13 bases separating them. These data come from a study of T cell responses to AZD1222 COVID-19 vaccine. Libraries were prepared by immunoSEQ multiplex PCR; TCRdb keeps only in-frame clonotypes and omits some of them. In the table there are approximately 140,000 clones, about 92% of which are singletons. Study-level points and caveats: Baseline serology detected seropositivity in only six or seven AZD1222 recipients. Sampling that yielded the repertoires occurred only after the peak T cell response.

This chain connects TRBV7-2 to TRBJ2-1, with a possible D match to TRBD2 (6 bases). The sequencing used peripheral blood, collected 28 days after the second AZD1222 dose. The TCR sequence derives from an adult who received the AZD1222 COVID-19 vaccine. The CDR3 is CASTPGLRYNEQFF. The CDR3 nucleotides are TGTGCCAGCACACCGGGACTCCGCTACAATGAGCAGTTCTTC.